This TCR beta chain was recovered during a study of blood T cell repertoires in COVID-19. The repertoire was sequenced with immunoSEQ multiplex PCR; TCRdb's copy has only in-frame clones and lacks some. This sample has some 520,000 clones; roughly nine tenths occur once, and the top ten carry around 0.95%. The CDR3 has 22 residues. The sequence was collected from a man aged 18 to 30 with COVID-19, enrolled during active disease. The rearrangement joins TRBV21-1 to TRBJ2-1; TRBD2 is the table's D call, not checked against the DNA. TRBV21-1 is marked as a pseudogene. The sequenced sample was peripheral blood. For the CDR3, the DNA is TGTGCCAGCAGCAAAGTAGTTTCGGACTTACCCGGACTAGCAGCCTTCTACAATGAGCAGTTCTTC. Translation gives CASSKVVSDLPGLAAFYNEQFF.